This T cell receptor (beta chain) was documented in a study of regulatory T cells in long-lasting Graves disease. This sample's time point: newly diagnosed GD, antithyroid drugs for less than 3 months. From PBMCs, RNA was extracted and then used to make the TCR library. Findings of the study overall: Newly diagnosed Graves' patients exceeded persistent ones in TCR diversity.

CDR1 MNHEY and CDR2 SMNVEV come from the germline V gene (reference sequence). V was clipped by 8 bases and J by 5 bases, with 28 bases between them. The CDR3 contains 18 residues. This clonotype has at least ten counts. What it binds is not known. Libraries of TCR beta came from iRepertoire HTBI primers plus Arm-PCR of CDR3 regions. TCRdb re-called the multiplex PCR reads with MiXCR, one entry per CDR3 protein. The sample lists 580,000 or so distinct CDR3 sequences, about 16% seen once, with 9.5% to 15% in the top ten. The same specimen was also included in a second study, on T cells in Graves' hyperthyroidism and ophthalmopathy. In that study: The patients, who ranged from 18 to 65 in age, presented with newly diagnosed hyperthyroidism lasting under 2 months. First-round RT-PCR with HTBI primers amplified the TCR CDR3 region.

This chain joins TRBV27 and TRBJ2-1, with TRBD2 as a possible D gene (8 bases). The source of this sequence is a man younger than 35 with Graves disease. Sequenced material: peripheral blood mononuclear cells (PBMCs), taken at new diagnosis, from a patient treated with antithyroid drugs. DNA for the CDR3: TGTGCCAGCCGCAGAGATTTACTAGCGGAGGGGGCTGACAATGAGCAGTTCTTC. It is translated as CASRRDLLAEGADNEQFF.